The TCR beta chain described here comes from a study of blood T cell repertoires in COVID-19. Assay used: immunoSEQ multiplex PCR; TCRdb lists only in-frame clones, some missing. The top ten clones hold 4.5% to 5% of a sample with some 260,000 clones, approximately 86% of them seen once. The CDR3 extends over 12 amino acids. Trimming removed 1 base from V and 5 bases from J, with 9 bases in between. CDR1 is SQVTM, CDR2 ANQGSEA, per germline. The chain has TRBV29-1 and TRBJ2-7, with no clear D. The receptor was derived from a woman of 80 years or more with active or convalescent COVID-19. Sequenced: peripheral blood. CDR3 DNA sequence: TGCAGCGTTGAAGCAGGTTCCCACGAGCAGTACTTC. Translating it yields CSVEAGSHEQYF.